A selection of T cell receptor beta chains follows, all from one sample in a study of blood T cell repertoires in COVID-19. Some clones are missing from TCRdb's copy, which holds only in-frame ones; the method was immunoSEQ multiplex PCR. The table records approximately 670,000 clones, about 87% of them present only once. The sequencing input was peripheral blood. All receptors come from a young woman with acute or convalescent COVID-19. Each CDR3 is given with its conserved first and last residue. A D gene is named only where the DNA matches it firmly.

V	D	J	CDR3
TRBV3-1/TRBV3-2	TRBD1	TRBJ2-3	CASAKPGGGTQYF
TRBV30	.	TRBJ2-1	CAWSVLRGPYNEQFF
TRBV15	TRBD1	TRBJ1-1	CATSREDRFLNTEAFF
TRBV12-5	.	TRBJ1-2	CASGPSRVQPYGYTF
TRBV5-4	.	TRBJ1-2	CATQGTDYGYTF
TRBV7-3	TRBD2	TRBJ2-3	CASSSAGGTDTQYF
TRBV28	.	TRBJ1-1	CASSLRVLPGGEAFF
TRBV7-8	.	TRBJ1-6	CASSLKRSYNSPLHF
TRBV7-9	.	TRBJ2-7	CASSLSQEFYEQYF
TRBV11-2	.	TRBJ1-1	CASSPRPAGGTEAFF
TRBV9	.	TRBJ1-2	CASSPSHQGIYGYTF
TRBV5-1	.	TRBJ2-6	CASSLNPHSGANVLTF
TRBV19	.	TRBJ1-2	CASSSSEMWNYGYTF
TRBV7-9	.	TRBJ1-1	CASSLRQGGLTEAFF
TRBV21-1	.	TRBJ1-2	CASILRTGGSIYGYTF
TRBV2	.	TRBJ2-7	CASGSGILSYEQYF
TRBV18	.	TRBJ2-7	CASSAARNYEQYF
TRBV2	TRBD1	TRBJ1-1	CASSGLDRGWMNTEAFF
TRBV10-3	.	TRBJ1-5	CAITHPEGGGNQPQHF
TRBV9	.	TRBJ1-1	CASSVAPGRNTEAFF
TRBV28	TRBD2	TRBJ2-7	CASYSPGGVQSTYEQYF
TRBV2	.	TRBJ1-1	CASRTGPETAFF
TRBV3-1/TRBV3-2	.	TRBJ1-4	CASSQVIVEKLFF
TRBV6-1	.	TRBJ2-5	CASSEVRGQETQYF
TRBV5-5	.	TRBJ1-2	CASSFDGVLRANYGYTF
TRBV12-3/TRBV12-4	.	TRBJ1-1	CASTIQGRTEAFF
TRBV30	.	TRBJ1-1	CAWTRRDIRYTEAFF